The 29 T cell receptor beta chains presented below share a single source sample, sequenced in a study of OX40 agonist ivuxolimab in advanced cancers. Sequenced by immunoSEQ multiplex PCR; TCRdb stores in-frame clones only, minus some. The table lists about 84,000 clones, around 94% of them singletons, with more than 9.5% in the top ten. This material consisted of CD4+ or CD8+ T cells sorted from blood, taken in a trial of the OX40 agonist ivuxolimab. Every receptor here comes from an adult with an advanced solid tumor such as melanoma, head and neck, liver or kidney cancer.

CDR3: CASSGLDRATEAFF. The CDR3 DNA sequence: TGTGCCAGCAGCGGCCTCGACAGGGCCACTGAAGCTTTCTTT. This rearrangement joins TRBV28 to TRBJ1-1; TRBD1 matches 7 bases. The CDR3 sequence is 14 residues long. The junction had 8 bases not matched to a gene; V was cut back by 6 bases and J by 4 bases. Per the germline V gene, CDR1 is MDHEN and CDR2 is SYDVKM.

V usage is TRBV28 and J usage is TRBJ1-5; 9 nucleotides match TRBD1. Germline lookup yields CDR1 MDHEN and CDR2 SYDVKM. The junction had 6 bases not matched to a gene; V was cut back by 6 bases and J by 3 bases. This CDR3 has 15 residues. The CDR3: CASSRTGAYNQPQHF. DNA for the CDR3: TGTGCCAGCAGCCGGACAGGGGCTTACAATCAGCCCCAGCATTTT.

The chain combines TRBV27 with TRBJ2-2, with D perhaps TRBD2 (6 bases). Germline V CDR1 and CDR2: MNHEY, SMNVEV (reference sequence). V shed 5 bases and J shed 5 bases, with 15 bases lying between them. The CDR3 has 15 amino acids. The chain's CDR3 is CASSEWRDGTGELFF. The CDR3, as DNA: TGTGCCAGCAGTGAGTGGCGGGACGGAACCGGGGAGCTGTTTTTT.

This clone was recorded once. The chain uses TRBV19 and TRBJ2-5, with TRBD2 matching over 14 bases. This CDR3 is 16 amino acids long. CDR1 LNHDA and CDR2 SQIVND come from the germline V gene (reference sequence). After removal of 8 bases from V and 5 bases from J, the junction contained 10 bases not matched to a gene. The CDR3 region is CASSRGLAGVQETQYF. CDR3 nucleotides: TGTGCCAGTTCCCGGGGACTAGCGGGAGTACAGGAGACCCAGTACTTC.

The CDR3 spells CASSLTGAAYGYTF. The CDR3 DNA reads TGTGCCAGCAGCTTAACCGGGGCAGCCTATGGCTACACCTTC. The chain links TRBV7-9 to TRBJ1-2; D possibly corresponds to TRBD1 (5 bases). CDR1 SEHNR and CDR2 FQNEAQ come from the germline V gene (reference sequence). The CDR3 totals 14 residues. V was cut by 2 bases and J by 4 bases, with 11 bases left in between.

V and J are TRBV6-6 and TRBJ1-1, with TRBD1 as a possible D gene (6 bases). This CDR3 comprises 15 residues. The germline V gene has CDR1 MNHNY and CDR2 SVGAGI (reference sequence). Deletions cut 4 bases from V and 1 base from J, with 13 bases between. The CDR3 region has the DNA TGTGCCAGCAGTTGGGGGGGGCTCAAGAACACTGAAGCTTTCTTT. Protein sequence: CASSWGGLKNTEAFF.

About this clone: The junction shows a germline mismatch at one end, possibly a read error. This chain connects TRBV7-9 to TRBJ2-1; 9 bases are shared with TRBD2. Germline-derived CDR1 and CDR2 are SEHNR and FQNEAQ (reference sequence). The CDR3 has 11 residues. The CDR3 spells CASSFAGGQLF. Written as DNA, the CDR3 is TGTGCCAGCAGCTTTGCGGGAGGGCAACTCTTC. Complete variable domain (other parts from reference TRBV7-9 and TRBJ2-1): DTGVSQNPRHKITKRGQNVTFRCDPISEHNRLYWYRQTLGQGPEFLTYFQNEAQLEKSRLLSDRFSAERPKGSFSTLEIQRTEQGDSAMYLCASSFAGGQLFGPGTRLTVL.

This clone was seen only a few times. V gene TRBV14 combines with J gene TRBJ2-2; TRBD2 matches 7 bases. The CDR3 runs to 16 residues. Germline lookup yields CDR1 SGHDN and CDR2 FVKESK. With 4 bases clipped from V and 1 base from J, the junction kept 6 bases outside the gene matches. The CDR3 nucleotides read TGTGCCAGCAGCCCGAGGGACTACCAGAACACCGGGGAGCTGTTTTTT. Encoded protein: CASSPRDYQNTGELFF.

The chain links TRBV5-4 to TRBJ1-2, with D hard to call. This CDR3 contains 14 residues. CDR1 and CDR2 (germline): SGHNT, YYREEE (reference sequence). V was trimmed by 1 base and J by 4 bases, leaving 11 bases between them. The chain's CDR3 is CASSLLGPLYGYTF. The CDR3, as DNA: TGTGCCAGCAGCTTGTTAGGGCCTCTCTATGGCTACACCTTC.

The chain couples TRBV4-2 to TRBJ2-1; 15 nucleotides match TRBD2. CDR1 and CDR2 (germline): LGHNA, YNFKEQ. V trimming: 0 bases; J trimming: 4 bases; junction bases outside the gene matches: 4. The CDR3 consists of 18 residues. The CDR3 reads CASSQEGTSGRSYNEQFF. The CDR3 DNA follows: TGTGCCAGCAGCCAAGAGGGGACTAGCGGGAGGTCTTACAATGAGCAGTTCTTC.

This chain links TRBV30 with TRBJ2-1; TRBD1 aligns across 10 bases. The CDR3 totals 14 residues. Looked up from germline, CDR1 is GTSNPN and CDR2 is SVGIG (reference sequence). J lost 6 bases, V lost 1 base, and 3 bases had no gene match. CDR3 nucleotides: TGTGCCTGGAGTGGAGGGACAGGGGTCAATGAGCAGTTCTTC. This gives the protein CAWSGGTGVNEQFF.

The chain recombines TRBV13 with TRBJ2-7, with D uncertain. The germline V gene encodes CDR1 PRHDT and CDR2 FYEKMQ (reference sequence). Trimming stripped 0 bases from V and 6 bases from J, with 6 bases between. CDR3 length equals 12 residues. CDR3 region: CASSLGLTEQYF. The CDR3 DNA is TGTGCCAGCAGCTTAGGGCTGACCGAGCAGTACTTC.

This clone is a singleton in its sample. The chain uses TRBV7-2 and TRBJ2-7; D possibly corresponds to TRBD2 (5 bases). This CDR3 spans 13 amino acids. Germline V gene lookup returns CDR1 SGHTA and CDR2 FQGNSA. V shed 5 bases and J shed 1 base, with 9 bases lying between them. CDR3 DNA sequence: TGTGCCAGCAGCCGTGGACTTTCCTACGAGCAGTACTTC. Translated, it gives CASSRGLSYEQYF.

The V gene is TRBV4-2, the J gene TRBJ1-5; no definite D call. Germline values: CDR1 LGHNA, CDR2 YNFKEQ. Trimming stripped 0 bases from V and 0 bases from J, with 6 bases between. The CDR3 consists of 15 residues. As DNA, the CDR3 is TGTGCCAGCAGCCAAGAACGAGGTAGCAATCAGCCCCAGCATTTT. Amino acid sequence: CASSQERGSNQPQHF.

The V gene is TRBV11-2, the J gene TRBJ2-7; 7 bases align to TRBD1. The CDR3 extends over 14 amino acids. Losses at the gene ends were 3 bases for V and 3 bases for J; bases not matched to a gene: 5. Germline V gene sequence: CDR1 SGHAT, CDR2 FQNNGV. Here the CDR3 reads CASSFGTGVYEQYF. The CDR3 nucleotides are TGTGCCAGCAGCTTTGGCACAGGGGTCTACGAGCAGTACTTC.

Turning to this clone: The junction departs from germline at one end; a sequencing error may be responsible. The CDR3 here is CASSPGQVAGGDF. For the CDR3, the DNA is TGTGCCAGCAGCCCCGGACAGGTGGCGGGAGGGGACTTC. The genes are TRBV5-4 and TRBJ2-5; TRBD2 matches at 9 bases. Germline CDR1 reads SGHNT; CDR2 reads YYREEE (reference sequence). The CDR3 is 13 amino acids.

The gene calls are TRBV27 and TRBJ2-7; 16 nucleotides agree with TRBD2. From germline, CDR1 is MNHEY and CDR2 SMNVEV (reference sequence). The V gene end was trimmed by 8 bases and the J gene end by 7 bases; junction bases not matched to a gene: 8. The CDR3 is 15 amino acids. CDR3 coding DNA: TGTGCCAGCCGGCCGGGACTAGCGGGAGGGTATGAGCAGTACTTC. It translates to CASRPGLAGGYEQYF.

The CDR3 nucleotides read TGTGCCAGCAGCGTGGGACTAGCGGGAGAGGATGAGCAGTTCTTC. Protein product: CASSVGLAGEDEQFF. The chain links TRBV9 to TRBJ2-1, with 14 positions matching TRBD2. The germline V gene has CDR1 SGDLS and CDR2 YYNGEE. V lost 2 bases, J lost 8 bases, and 3 bases stayed unmatched. The CDR3 length is 15 residues.

This chain connects TRBV5-4 to TRBJ2-7; D might be TRBD1 (5 bases). This CDR3 has 13 residues. In germline, CDR1 is SGHNT, CDR2 YYREEE (reference sequence). V dropped 2 bases and J dropped 6 bases, with 12 bases sitting between them. This chain's CDR3 is CASSFGRAREQYF. The DNA of the CDR3 is TGTGCCAGCAGCTTTGGCAGGGCACGCGAGCAGTACTTC.

The V and J genes are TRBV4-2 and TRBJ1-1; TRBD1 might be the D (6 bases). V dropped 0 bases and J dropped 2 bases, with 13 bases sitting between them. The CDR3 is made up of 16 amino acids. Germline CDR1 and CDR2: LGHNA and YNFKEQ. CDR3 sequence: CASSQEGARGNTEAFF. Here the CDR3 DNA reads TGTGCCAGCAGCCAAGAGGGGGCCCGGGGAAACACTGAAGCTTTCTTT.

The chain has TRBV27 and TRBJ1-4; TRBD1 is a possible D gene (5 bases). Germline-derived CDR1 and CDR2 are MNHEY and SMNVEV (reference sequence). The V gene lost 6 bases and the J gene lost 3 bases, with 11 bases spanning the gap. The CDR3 sequence is 14 residues long. The CDR3 protein is CASRPGLSNEKLFF. As DNA, the CDR3 is TGTGCCAGCAGACCGGGGCTCTCTAATGAAAAACTGTTTTTT.

The V and J genes are TRBV11-3 and TRBJ2-7; 9 bases agree with TRBD2. CDR3 size: 16 residues. Germline V CDR1 and CDR2: SGHNT, YENEEA. V gave up 5 bases and J gave up 5 bases; unmatched junction bases: 13. The CDR3 coding sequence is TGTGCCAGCAGCCCGTTTCGGTCGCTAGCGGGACACGAGCAGTACTTC. It translates to CASSPFRSLAGHEQYF. The full variable domain, with the rest looked up from reference TRBV11-3 and TRBJ2-7, is EAGVVQSPRYKIIEKKQPVAFWCNPISGHNTLYWYLQNLGQGPELLIRYENEEAVDDSQLPKDRFSAERLKGVDSTLKIQPAELGDSAVYLCASSPFRSLAGHEQYFGPGTRLTVT.

The chain is built from TRBV11-3 and TRBJ2-5; 9 bases align to TRBD1. This CDR3 is 15 amino acids long. Trimming at V came to 1 base and at J to 5 bases, leaving 5 bases not matched to a gene. Per germline, CDR1 SGHNT and CDR2 YENEEA. The CDR3 here is CASSLGDRAWETQYF. Written as DNA, the CDR3 is TGTGCCAGCAGCTTAGGGGACAGGGCATGGGAGACCCAGTACTTC.

This clone was detected a few times. The V and J genes are TRBV29-1 and TRBJ1-1, with 9 bases aligning to TRBD1. The germline V gene has CDR1 SQVTM and CDR2 ANQGSEA. CDR3 length: 12 residues. V shed 5 bases and J 7 bases; nucleotides not matched to a gene: 5. DNA of the CDR3: TGCAGCGTTCGGACAGGGGCGGGTGAAGCTTTCTTT. Translating it yields CSVRTGAGEAFF.

The chain links TRBV27 to TRBJ2-7; D is uncertain. Trimming stripped 3 bases from V and 0 bases from J, with 6 bases between. This CDR3 has 13 residues. Looked up from germline, CDR1 is MNHEY and CDR2 is SMNVEV (reference sequence). CDR3 amino acids: CASSLDVSYEQYF. The CDR3 DNA sequence: TGTGCCAGCAGTTTGGACGTCTCCTACGAGCAGTACTTC.

The chain uses TRBV6-5 and TRBJ2-7; D is possibly TRBD1 (5 bases). The V end was cut by 4 bases, the J end by 7 bases, with 17 bases between. Germline-derived CDR1 and CDR2 are MNHEY and SVGAGI. The length of the CDR3 is 14 residues. The DNA for the CDR3 is TGTGCCAGCAGTTGGGCCATCAGGGTCGGGGAGCAGTACTTC. This encodes CASSWAIRVGEQYF.

This sequence joins TRBV7-9 and TRBJ2-5, with D unresolved. The DNA matches TRBJ2-7 better at its end, which makes the J call doubtful. Germline CDR1 and CDR2: SEHNR and FQNEAQ (reference sequence). CDR3 length: 11 amino acids. This chain's CDR3 is CASSPDYEQYF. The CDR3 DNA follows: TGTGCCAGCAGCCCAGACTACGAGCAGTACTTC.

This CDR3 reads CASSQRVGELFF. CDR3 DNA: TGCGCCAGCAGCCAACGGGTCGGGGAGCTGTTTTTT. V usage is TRBV4-1 and J usage is TRBJ2-2; the D is unclear. V lost 2 bases and J lost 7, with 5 bases in between. Germline CDR1 MGHRA, CDR2 YSYEKL. This CDR3 contains 12 residues.

The J gene is TRBJ2-1, the V gene TRBV2, with D uncertain. The CDR3 runs 14 residues. The V gene's germline CDR1 is SNHLY and CDR2 FYNNEI. The V gene lost 3 bases and the J gene lost 4 bases, with 10 bases spanning the gap. The CDR3 bases are TGTGCCAGCAGTGACCCGGCGGCTTACAATGAGCAGTTCTTC. This gives the protein CASSDPAAYNEQFF.